The source of this T cell receptor beta chain is a study of CD4+ T cells in melanoma. CDR3 length: 17 amino acids. Trimming took 0 bases from V and 4 from J; bases not matched to a gene: 11. Germline V gene data show CDR1 as MNHEY and CDR2 as SMNVEV (reference sequence). Repertoires were generated with immunoSEQ multiplex PCR, while TCRdb's copy carries only in-frame clones and drops some. Of some 120,000 clones listed, 92% were seen once; the top ten hold 3.3%. J is TRBJ1-2 and V is TRBV27, with 7 bases lining up with TRBD1. The sequenced material came from peripheral blood. The TCR sequence derives from a human donor with melanoma. CDR3: CASSLSKTTGRLYGYTF. CDR3 coding DNA: TGTGCCAGCAGTTTATCGAAGACGACAGGGAGGCTCTATGGCTACACCTTC.